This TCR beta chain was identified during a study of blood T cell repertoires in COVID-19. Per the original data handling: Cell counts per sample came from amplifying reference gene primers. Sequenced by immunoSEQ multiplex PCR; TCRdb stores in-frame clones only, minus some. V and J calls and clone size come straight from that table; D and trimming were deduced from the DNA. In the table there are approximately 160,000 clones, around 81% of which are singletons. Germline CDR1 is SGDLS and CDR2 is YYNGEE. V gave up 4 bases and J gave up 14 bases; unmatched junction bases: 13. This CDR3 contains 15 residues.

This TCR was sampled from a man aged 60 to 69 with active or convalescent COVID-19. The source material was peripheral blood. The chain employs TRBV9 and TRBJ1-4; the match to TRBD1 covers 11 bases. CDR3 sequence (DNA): TGTGCCAGCAGCCCCGGACAGGGGGCGCGAATCCAGCTGTTTTTT. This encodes CASSPGQGARIQLFF.